This T cell receptor beta chain was documented in a study of beta chain features in type 1 diabetes. Study-wide points: Patients and controls would be equally affected if PCR favored shorter templates. Shorter TCRB CDR3s, moderately but significantly so, were found in Type 1 diabetes patients in all four CD4+ subsets.

V lost 4 bases and J lost 4, with 7 bases in between. Germline CDR1 reads SGHNT; CDR2 reads YENEEA. This CDR3 contains 12 residues. CD4+ naive, central memory, regulatory and stem cell-like memory subsets were isolated by sorting on CD45RO/CCR7/CD25/CD127/CD95/CD27. TCRB transcripts that were expressed got sequenced, as all of the isolated RNA had been reverse transcribed. The data were produced by immunoSEQ multiplex PCR, yet TCRdb's version contains in-frame clones alone and is incomplete. The sample yields approximately 250,000 clones, roughly 24% seen once. On this clone itself: Its antigen remains unknown.

The V call is TRBV11-3, the J call TRBJ1-1; D unresolved. Sequenced: naive CD4+ T cells from blood. The sequence came from a woman aged 25 to 45 with type 1 diabetes. CDR3 protein: CASSSPGTEAFF. CDR3 coding DNA: TGTGCCAGCAGCTCCCCAGGCACTGAAGCTTTCTTT.